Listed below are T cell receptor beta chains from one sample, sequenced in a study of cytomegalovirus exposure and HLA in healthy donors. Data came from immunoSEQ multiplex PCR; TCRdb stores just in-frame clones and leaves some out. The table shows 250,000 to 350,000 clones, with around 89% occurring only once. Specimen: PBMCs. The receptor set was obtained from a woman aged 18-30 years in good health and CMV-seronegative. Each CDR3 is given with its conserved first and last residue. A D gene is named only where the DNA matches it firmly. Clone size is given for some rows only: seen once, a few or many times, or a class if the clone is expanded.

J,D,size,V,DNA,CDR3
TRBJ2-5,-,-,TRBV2,TGTGCCAGCAGTTCTCCGGGGGGCTCCCGCCAAGAGACCCAGTACTTC,CASSSPGGSRQETQYF
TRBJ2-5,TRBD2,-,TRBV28,TGTGCCAGCAGCCTCCCCCAAGCGGGATGGGAGACCCAGTACTTC,CASSLPQAGWETQYF
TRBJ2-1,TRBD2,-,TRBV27,TGTGCCAGCAGTACGAGCGGGAGGGATTATGAGCAGTTCTTC,CASSTSGRDYEQFF
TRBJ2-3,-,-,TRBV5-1,TGCGCCAGCAGCTTGGAATATCCGGAGGGCCGGTCAGATACGCAGTATTTT,CASSLEYPEGRSDTQYF
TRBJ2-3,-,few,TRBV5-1,TGCGCCAGCAGCTTGTTCAGGGATACGCAGTATTTT,CASSLFRDTQYF
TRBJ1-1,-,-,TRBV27,TGTGCCAGCAGTTTCAGTCGCCTGAACACTGAAGCTTTCTTT,CASSFSRLNTEAFF
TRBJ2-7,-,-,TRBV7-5,TGTGTCAGAAGCTTAGGCAGATACTACGAGCAGTACTTC,CVRSLGRYYEQYF
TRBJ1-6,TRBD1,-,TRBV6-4,TGTGCCAGCAGTGTCGGGGACAGGGTAAATTCACCCCTCCACTTT,CASSVGDRVNSPLHF
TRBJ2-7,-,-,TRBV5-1,TGCGCCAGCAGCTTTCGCGGCCACGAGCAGTACTTC,CASSFRGHEQYF
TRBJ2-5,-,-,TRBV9,TGTGCCAGCAGCGTAGAAGGGAGTGTTTGGGAGACCCAGTACTTC,CASSVEGSVWETQYF
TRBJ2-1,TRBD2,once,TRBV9,TGTGCCAGCAGCGTAGACCTACCAGCGGGAGTACGGAATGAGCAGTTCTTC,CASSVDLPAGVRNEQFF
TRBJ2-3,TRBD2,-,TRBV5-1,TGCGCCAGCAGCGAGTCGGGAGGGCCCGCAGATACGCAGTATTTT,CASSESGGPADTQYF
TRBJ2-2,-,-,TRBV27,TGTGCCAGCAGCTCCCTCCTGCCCCGGGGAGAAAACACCGGGGAGCTGTTTTTT,CASSSLLPRGENTGELFF
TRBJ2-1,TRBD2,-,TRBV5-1,TGCGCCAGCACTCCCTTCAGTACTAGCGGTTACAATGAGCAGTTCTTC,CASTPFSTSGYNEQFF
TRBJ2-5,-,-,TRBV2,TGTGCCAGCAGTGATGGCGGGACCTTTAGCGAGACCCAGTACTTC,CASSDGGTFSETQYF
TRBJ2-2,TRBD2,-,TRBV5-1,TGCGCCAGCAGCCGCGGACTAGCAGAAACCGGGGAGCTGTTTTTT,CASSRGLAETGELFF
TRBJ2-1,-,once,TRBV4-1,TGCGCCAGCAGCCAAGGGGAGCGGGACAATGAGCAGTTCTTC,CASSQGERDNEQFF
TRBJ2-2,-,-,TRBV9,TGTGCCAGCAGCGTAGGGGAAGAGCGACTAACCGGGGAGCTGTTTTTT,CASSVGEERLTGELFF
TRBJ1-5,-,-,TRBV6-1,TGTGCCAGCACCAGGGGAGATAGCAATCAGCCCCAGCATTTT,CASTRGDSNQPQHF
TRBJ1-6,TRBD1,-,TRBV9,TGTGCCAGCAGCCAGGGGGCTTCCTATAATTCACCCCTCCACTTT,CASSQGASYNSPLHF
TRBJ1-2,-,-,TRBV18,TGTGCCAGCTCACCACCTTTCGGAGGGATGGAGAGAAACTATGGCTACACCTTC,CASSPPFGGMERNYGYTF
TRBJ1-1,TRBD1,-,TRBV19,TGTGCCAGTAGTCCGAACAGGGGGCTTACTGAAGCTTTCTTT,CASSPNRGLTEAFF
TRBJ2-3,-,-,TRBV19,TGTGCCAGTAGTATAGGTGGGGGCGCGCTCACAGATACGCAGTATTTT,CASSIGGGALTDTQYF
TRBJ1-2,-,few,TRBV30,TGTGCCTGGAGGGAAGATTACAGGAATGGCTACACCTTC,CAWREDYRNGYTF
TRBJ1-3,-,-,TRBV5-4,TGTGCCAGCAGCAGGTCAGGCTTCTCTGGAAACACCATATATTTT,CASSRSGFSGNTIYF
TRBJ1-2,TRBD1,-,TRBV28,TGTGCCAGCAGTTTCCTTCAATCAGGGGGAGACGGCTACACCTTC,CASSFLQSGGDGYTF
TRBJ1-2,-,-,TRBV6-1,TGTGCCAGCAGTGAAATCCCGGGTGGCTACACCTTC,CASSEIPGGYTF
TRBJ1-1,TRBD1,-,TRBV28,TGTGCCAGCAGTTTATTCAGGGGGACGTGGTGGAACACTGAAGCTTTCTTT,CASSLFRGTWWNTEAFF
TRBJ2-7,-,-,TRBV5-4,TGTGCCAGCAGCGCGGGACAGAGCTCCTACGAGCAGTACTTC,CASSAGQSSYEQYF
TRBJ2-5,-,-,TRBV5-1,TGCGCCAGCAGCAGAAGGACTATCTACCAAGAGACCCAGTACTTC,CASSRRTIYQETQYF
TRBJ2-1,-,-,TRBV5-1,TGCGCCAGCAGCTTAGGACTGCTCGGCGACAATGAGCAGTTCTTC,CASSLGLLGDNEQFF
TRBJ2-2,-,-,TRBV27,TGTGCCAGCAGTCAGTCCAGGACAGTTCGCGGGGAGCTGTTTTTT,CASSQSRTVRGELFF
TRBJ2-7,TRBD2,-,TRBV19,TGTGCCAGTAGTAAAATCACCGGGACTAGCGGGAGTAACGAGCAGTACTTC,CASSKITGTSGSNEQYF
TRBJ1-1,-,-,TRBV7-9,TGTGCCAGCAGCCCCTACGGTGGGGGGGGTTATTCTGAAGCTTTCTTT,CASSPYGGGGYSEAFF
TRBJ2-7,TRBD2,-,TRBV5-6,TGTGCCAGCAGCTTGTACGGGACTAGCGGGAACTACGAGCAGTACTTC,CASSLYGTSGNYEQYF
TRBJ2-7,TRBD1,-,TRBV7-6,TGTGCCAGCAGCTTAGGGTGGGACAGGGTGACTAGGGAGGGCTACGAGCAGTACTTC,CASSLGWDRVTREGYEQYF
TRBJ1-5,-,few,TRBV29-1,TGCAGCGACGGAAACTCCAGGAATCAGCCCCAGCATTTT,CSDGNSRNQPQHF
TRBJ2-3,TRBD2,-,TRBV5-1,TGCGCCAGCAGGTGGACTAGCGGGAGAGTCACAGATACGCAGTATTTT,CASRWTSGRVTDTQYF
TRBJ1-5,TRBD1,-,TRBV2,TGTGCCAGCAGGGCGACGACAGGGGGTAATCAGCCCCAGCATTTT,CASRATTGGNQPQHF
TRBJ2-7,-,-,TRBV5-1,TGCGCCAGCAGCTTGGCTTACAAACCCTACGAGCAGTACTTC,CASSLAYKPYEQYF
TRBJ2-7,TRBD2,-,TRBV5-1,TGCGCCAGCAGCTTGACTAGCGGGGGCCCCTACGAGCAGTACTTC,CASSLTSGGPYEQYF
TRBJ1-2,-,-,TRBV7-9,TGTGCCAGCAGCTTAAGCGACTATGGCTACACCTTC,CASSLSDYGYTF
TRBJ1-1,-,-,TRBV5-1,TGCGCCAGCAGCTCGCAGACGGACACGAACACTGAAGCTTTCTTT,CASSSQTDTNTEAFF
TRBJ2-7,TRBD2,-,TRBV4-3,TGCGCCAGCAGCCAAGGGCTAGCGGGAGCCTCCTACGAGCAGTACTTC,CASSQGLAGASYEQYF
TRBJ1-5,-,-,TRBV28,TGTGCCAGCAGTTTGTACGGGAATCAGCCCCAGCATTTT,CASSLYGNQPQHF
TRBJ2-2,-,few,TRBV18,TGTGCCAGCTCACCAGCGGGATCGAACACCGGGGAGCTGTTTTTT,CASSPAGSNTGELFF
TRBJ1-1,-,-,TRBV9,TGTGCCAGCAGCCCTGGGGTGGGGGCGGAAGCTTTCTTT,CASSPGVGAEAFF
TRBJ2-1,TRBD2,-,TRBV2,TGTGCCAGCAGTGAAGGCGGGGGTGAGCAGTTCTTC,CASSEGGGEQFF